This T cell receptor beta chain appears in the sequencing data of a study of blood T cell repertoires in COVID-19. The wider study: Acute-phase and convalescent COVID-19 samples originated in the United States, Italy and Spain.

In the original analysis: Amplification from reference gene primers served as the basis for estimated nucleated cell counts. The table came from immunoSEQ multiplex PCR; TCRdb's copy has only in-frame clones and leaves some out. The DNA gave D and trimming, while V, J and clone size come from that table. The sample has 15,000 to 20,000 clones; about 88% are singletons. CDR1 is ENHRY and CDR2 is SYGVKD in the germline V gene. Trimming took 8 bases from V and 1 from J, leaving 14 bases between them. The CDR3 covers 14 residues. This chain links TRBV10-3 with TRBJ1-1; tentative D call: TRBD1 (5 bases). Sequencing was done on a sample of peripheral blood. The receptor was isolated from a man between 70 and 80 years old with acute or convalescent COVID-19. CDR3 DNA: TGTGCCATCGCAACACGGGGGACGAACACTGAAGCTTTCTTT. Translating it yields CAIATRGTNTEAFF.